This entry describes one T cell receptor (beta chain). The antigen is unknown. A multiplex PCR was run with 60 Vbeta primers and 13 Jbeta primers. Assay: immunoSEQ multiplex PCR; the TCRdb copy retains only in-frame clones and omits some. The table has 160,000 or so clones, around 83% seen once; the top ten hold around 6.6%. CDR3 size: 13 residues. Trimming removed 6 bases from V and 0 bases from J, with 8 bases in between. CDR1 is MNHEY and CDR2 is SVGAGI in the germline V gene. The sample comes from a study of cytomegalovirus exposure and HLA in healthy donors. The study's findings and limits: As a later analysis showed, a missense DCLRE1C variant was linked to trimming of TCR beta V- and J-genes. Solely CMV serostatus was available to characterize immune exposure. Earlier findings revealed that most TCR beta V segments proved productive either about 90% or about 30% of the time.

The material sequenced was PBMCs. The TCR comes from a man in his forties or fifties in good health and CMV-seropositive. The chain couples TRBV6-5 to TRBJ2-5, with D hard to call. The CDR3 here is CASSQVDQETQYF. The CDR3 DNA is TGTGCCAGCAGCCAGGTAGACCAAGAGACCCAGTACTTC.